This T cell receptor beta chain stems from a study of cytomegalovirus exposure and HLA in healthy donors. The PCR contained 60 Vbeta and 13 Jbeta primers. TCRdb's table, derived via immunoSEQ multiplex PCR, lists solely in-frame clones and lacks some. The sample includes roughly 160,000 clones, roughly 79% of them seen just once. The CDR3 has 15 residues. The V gene lost 5 bases and the J gene lost 7 bases, with 21 bases spanning the gap. In germline, CDR1 is SGHVS, CDR2 FQNEAQ. This clone was counted only a few times. Its antigen is unidentified. Whole-study findings and limits: In a later analysis, HLA-C alleles had the fewest associated TCRs, DRB1 alleles the most. There were three CMV-associated chains whose specificity for CMV antigens was confirmed in vitro. When presence/absence was analysed, sequencing depth was taken to be roughly uniform across donors.

The receptor was derived from a middle-aged man in good health and CMV-seropositive. Sequenced: PBMCs. This chain uses TRBV7-8 with TRBJ2-7; maybe TRBD2 (5 bases). CDR3 amino acids: CASSQNTGRGWEQYV. The CDR3 nucleotides read TGTGCCAGCAGCCAAAACACCGGTCGGGGATGGGAGCAGTACGTC.